These 4 T cell receptor beta chains share one sample of origin, sequenced in a study of shared clonotypes between healthy human individuals. The method was immunoSEQ multiplex PCR; TCRdb's version includes in-frame clones alone and lacks a portion of them. In the table there are approximately 2.5 million clones, roughly 93% of which are singletons. Sequenced: naive CD4+ T cells from PBMCs. The subset is: CD45RA+ positively selected. These receptors were taken from a man aged 18-30 years in good health. Some clones in this sample may be carry-over from other donors' samples.

V usage is TRBV28 and J usage is TRBJ2-3; D tentatively reads TRBD1 or TRBD2 (5 bases each). Germline CDR1 MDHEN, CDR2 SYDVKM. The CDR3 has 16 residues. Trimming took 5 bases from V and 3 from J, leaving 18 bases between them. The CDR3 reads CASSGGEREQTDTQYF. The CDR3 nucleotides are TGTGCCAGCAGTGGGGGAGAGAGGGAACAGACAGATACGCAGTATTTT.

V and J are TRBV6-1 and TRBJ2-7; perhaps D is TRBD1 or TRBD2 (5 bases each). The V and J ends lost 2 bases and 4 bases respectively, with 15 bases between them. Germline CDR1 is MNHNS and CDR2 is SASEGT. The CDR3 consists of 15 residues. The CDR3 here is CASSEPGTVPYEQYF. CDR3 DNA: TGTGCCAGCAGTGAACCGGGGACGGTACCTTACGAGCAGTACTTC.

A note on this clone: Other DNA sequences in the same sample also yield this CDR3. The genes are TRBV5-4 and TRBJ1-1; the match to TRBD1 covers 8 bases. Looked up from germline, CDR1 is SGHNT and CDR2 is YYREEE (reference sequence). This CDR3 is built from 16 residues. The J segment lost 5 bases and the V segment lost 4 bases, leaving 13 bases of the junction unmatched. The CDR3 is CASSLGFDRGGTEAFF. The CDR3 bases are TGTGCCAGCAGCCTAGGGTTCGACAGGGGAGGGACTGAAGCTTTCTTT.

Worth noting for this clone: Sequence at one end of the junction differs from germline and may be a read error. The rearrangement uses TRBV6-6 and TRBJ1-6, with a possible D match to TRBD1 (6 bases). CDR3 size: 14 residues. Looked up from germline, CDR1 is MNHNY and CDR2 is SVGAGI (reference sequence). As DNA, the CDR3 is TGTGCCAGCAGTTACTCCTTACAGGGTCCCGTTGGAGACTTT. This encodes CASSYSLQGPVGDF.